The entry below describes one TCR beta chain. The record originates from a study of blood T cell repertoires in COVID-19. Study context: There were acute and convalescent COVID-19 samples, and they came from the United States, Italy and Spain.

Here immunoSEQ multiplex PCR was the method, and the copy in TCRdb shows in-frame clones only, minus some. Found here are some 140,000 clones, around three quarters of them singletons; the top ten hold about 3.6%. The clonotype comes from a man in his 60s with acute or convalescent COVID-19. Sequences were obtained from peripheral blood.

As DNA, the CDR3 is TGTGCCAGCAGCGTAGGTCTCGGGAACTTGGTCGGGGAGCTGTTTTTT. Its translation: CASSVGLGNLVGELFF. J is TRBJ2-2 and V is TRBV9; D might be TRBD2 (5 bases). The CDR3 sequence is 16 residues long. Trimming shortened V by 0 bases and J by 7 bases, and 16 bases separated the two germline ends. The germline V gene has CDR1 SGDLS and CDR2 YYNGEE.